These 26 T cell receptor beta chains were sequenced from one sample in a study of T cell responses to AZD1222 COVID-19 vaccine. The repertoire was sequenced with immunoSEQ multiplex PCR; TCRdb's copy has only in-frame clones and lacks some. The table includes approximately 130,000 clones, roughly 86% detected once. The material was peripheral blood, obtained 28 days after the second AZD1222 dose. The receptors derive from an adult who received the AZD1222 COVID-19 vaccine.

The chain has TRBV19 and TRBJ1-2, with D perhaps matching TRBD1 (6 bases). This CDR3 region has 15 residues. The V end was cut by 5 bases, the J end by 8 bases, with 21 bases between. Germline V gives CDR1 LNHDA, CDR2 SQIVND (reference sequence). CDR3 in DNA: TGTGCCAGTAGTCCCCGGGACGGGGGCCGGGAGGGCTACACCTTC. This codes for CASSPRDGGREGYTF.

V gene TRBV5-6 combines with J gene TRBJ1-1; D gene unclear. The V end was cut by 4 bases, the J end by 5 bases, with 6 bases between. This CDR3 spans 11 amino acids. Germline V CDR1 and CDR2: SGHDT, YYEEEE. The DNA for the CDR3 is TGTGCCAGCAGCCTTGGAACTGAAGCTTTCTTT. This codes for CASSLGTEAFF.

This clone has just one count. The chain joins TRBV5-1 to TRBJ2-7; perhaps TRBD2 as D (5 bases). Trimming shortened V by 3 bases and J by 1 base, and 17 bases separated the two germline ends. CDR3 length equals 16 residues. From germline, CDR1 is SGHRS and CDR2 YFSETQ. CDR3 in amino acids: CASSSHRVAPSYEQYF. CDR3 nucleotide sequence: TGCGCCAGCAGCTCCCACCGAGTAGCGCCATCCTACGAGCAGTACTTC.

The chain joins TRBV6-1 to TRBJ1-5; D is unresolved. Germline V gives CDR1 MNHNS, CDR2 SASEGT. Between the trimmed V and J ends, which lost 3 bases and 4 bases, there was a span of 7 bases. The CDR3 has 13 amino acids. The CDR3 nucleotides read TGTGCCAGCAGTGATGGAGGAAATCAGCCCCAGCATTTT. It encodes CASSDGGNQPQHF.

V usage is TRBV30 and J usage is TRBJ2-3; no clear D. Deletions cut 0 bases from V and 5 bases from J, with 12 bases between. The length of the CDR3 is 14 residues. Germline-derived CDR1 and CDR2 are GTSNPN and SVGIG (reference sequence). The CDR3 is CAWSVGTVGDTQYF. The CDR3, as DNA: TGTGCCTGGAGTGTCGGTACTGTCGGAGATACGCAGTATTTT.

This chain links TRBV7-2 with TRBJ1-4; D is undetermined. Trimming removed 1 base from V and 0 bases from J, with 6 bases in between. The CDR3 extends over 15 amino acids. Per the germline V gene, CDR1 is SGHTA and CDR2 is FQGNSA. Here the CDR3 DNA reads TGTGCCAGCAGCTTAGTTGGGGCAACTAATGAAAAACTGTTTTTT. Protein: CASSLVGATNEKLFF.

The chain combines TRBV12-3 or TRBV12-4 with TRBJ1-1; D remains ambiguous. Trimming stripped 6 bases from V and 0 bases from J, with 8 bases between. This CDR3 spans 13 amino acids. In DNA, the CDR3 is TGTGCCAGCAGCTACACGGTGAACACTGAAGCTTTCTTT. This encodes CASSYTVNTEAFF.

The chain combines TRBV5-6 with TRBJ2-6, with 8 bases that match TRBD1. V shed 0 bases and J 4 bases; nucleotides not matched to a gene: 3. The CDR3 has 16 amino acids. From germline, CDR1 is SGHDT and CDR2 YYEEEE. In DNA form, the CDR3 reads TGTGCCAGCAGCTTGGACAGGGGGACCGGGGCCAACGTCCTGACTTTC. This encodes CASSLDRGTGANVLTF.

CDR3 sequence (DNA): TGCAGCGTTGGGGCGGACAGTAATGAAAAACTGTTTTTT. Protein sequence: CSVGADSNEKLFF. This chain joins TRBV29-1 and TRBJ1-4; D possibly corresponds to TRBD1 (6 bases). This CDR3 is built from 13 residues. The V end lost 4 bases, the J end lost 4 bases, and 10 bases lay between the germline ends. Germline values: CDR1 SQVTM, CDR2 ANQGSEA.

The rearrangement joins TRBV5-1 to TRBJ2-2, with 7 positions matching TRBD1. Losses at the gene ends were 0 bases for V and 1 base for J; bases not matched to a gene: 0. The CDR3 totals 15 residues. Per germline, CDR1 SGHRS and CDR2 YFSETQ. CDR3 protein: CASSLGTGNTGELFF. The CDR3 DNA sequence: TGCGCCAGCAGCTTGGGGACAGGGAACACCGGGGAGCTGTTTTTT.

This clone has a handful of counts. The genes are TRBV7-9 and TRBJ2-7, with 12 bases lining up with TRBD2. J gave up 6 bases and V 0 bases, and 6 bases lay outside the gene matches. The germline V gene encodes CDR1 SEHNR and CDR2 FQNEAQ (reference sequence). The CDR3 covers 16 residues. This CDR3 reads CASSLARTSGVREQYF. The CDR3 DNA sequence: TGTGCCAGCAGCTTAGCGCGGACTAGCGGGGTTCGCGAGCAGTACTTC.

This clone was seen a single time. The V gene is TRBV19, the J gene TRBJ2-6; D unresolved. CDR1 is LNHDA, CDR2 SQIVND, per germline (reference sequence). The V end was cut by 1 base, the J end by 0 bases, with 4 bases between. The CDR3 extends over 15 amino acids. CDR3 nucleotide sequence: TGTGCCAGTAGTATAGCCAACTCTGGGGCCAACGTCCTGACTTTC. Translation gives CASSIANSGANVLTF.

J is TRBJ2-1 and V is TRBV5-8; tentative D call: TRBD2 (5 bases). Germline CDR1 reads SGHTS; CDR2 reads YDEGEE. The CDR3 runs 14 residues. V gave up 9 bases and J gave up 2 bases, with 15 bases separating them. CDR3 protein: CATEGRAPYNEQFF. The CDR3, as DNA: TGTGCCACCGAGGGTAGGGCACCCTACAATGAGCAGTTCTTC.

The chain is built from TRBV28 and TRBJ2-7, with TRBD2 identical over 8 bases. J was trimmed by 0 bases and V by 9 bases; bases with no gene match: 1. The CDR3 totals 12 residues. Germline lookup yields CDR1 MDHEN and CDR2 SYDVKM. CDR3 protein: CASSGNSYEQYF. The CDR3 DNA is TGTGCCAGTAGCGGGAACTCCTACGAGCAGTACTTC.

The V and J genes are TRBV9 and TRBJ2-2; D ambiguous. CDR1 SGDLS and CDR2 YYNGEE come from the germline V gene. The CDR3 spans 16 residues. V lost 0 bases, J lost 6 bases, and 15 bases lay in between. The CDR3 DNA sequence: TGTGCCAGCAGCGTAGGGGTAGCACGAGAGGCCGGGGAGCTGTTTTTT. Protein sequence: CASSVGVAREAGELFF. Variable domain in full (rest from reference TRBV9 and TRBJ2-2): DSGVTQTPKHLITATGQRVTLRCSPRSGDLSVYWYQQSLDQGLQFLIQYYNGEERAKGNILERFSAQQFPDLHSELNLSSLELGDSALYFCASSVGVAREAGELFFGEGSRLTVL.

The J gene is TRBJ2-2, the V gene TRBV5-8; 7 bases agree with TRBD1. Germline-derived CDR1 and CDR2 are SGHTS and YDEGEE. The J segment lost 6 bases and the V segment lost 4 bases, leaving 15 bases of the junction unmatched. The length of the CDR3 is 17 residues. CDR3 sequence (DNA): TGTGCCAGCAGCAGAAATACCGGGACAGATTCGGCCGGGGAGCTGTTTTTT. This translates into CASSRNTGTDSAGELFF.

V gene TRBV14 combines with J gene TRBJ2-3, with D possibly being TRBD2 (6 bases). CDR3 size: 15 residues. Trimming shortened V by 3 bases and J by 1 base, and 11 bases separated the two germline ends. Germline-derived CDR1 and CDR2 are SGHDN and FVKESK. This chain's CDR3 is CASSHLAGRTDTQYF. The CDR3 nucleotides read TGTGCCAGCAGCCATCTGGCGGGACGCACAGATACGCAGTATTTT. Full variable domain (rest looked up from reference TRBV14 and TRBJ2-3): EAGVTQFPSHSVIEKGQTVTLRCDPISGHDNLYWYRRVMGKEIKFLLHFVKESKQDESGMPNNRFLAERTGGTYSTLKVQPAELEDSGVYFCASSHLAGRTDTQYFGPGTRLTVL.

This chain links TRBV27 with TRBJ2-7; TRBD2 is a possible D gene (5 bases). Trimming shortened V by 5 bases and J by 1 base, and 18 bases separated the two germline ends. This CDR3 has 16 residues. Germline lookup yields CDR1 MNHEY and CDR2 SMNVEV (reference sequence). CDR3 in DNA: TGTGCCAGCAGTCTACTTCCAAGTCCGGGGTCCTACGAGCAGTACTTC. It specifies CASSLLPSPGSYEQYF.

The rearrangement uses TRBV6-1 and TRBJ1-5, with D perhaps TRBD1 (5 bases). Trimming took 5 bases from V and 0 from J, leaving 11 bases between them. Germline V gene lookup returns CDR1 MNHNS and CDR2 SASEGT. The CDR3 length is 15 residues. The CDR3 region has the DNA TGTGCCAGCAGTAACCGGGACGGTAGCAATCAGCCCCAGCATTTT. Amino acids: CASSNRDGSNQPQHF.

This chain uses TRBV29-1 with TRBJ1-1; maybe TRBD1 (6 bases). Between the trimmed V and J ends, which lost 7 bases and 5 bases, there was a span of 11 bases. Germline lookup yields CDR1 SQVTM and CDR2 ANQGSEA. This CDR3 is built from 11 residues. The CDR3: CSGEGGTEAFF. CDR3 DNA sequence: TGCAGCGGGGAGGGGGGGACTGAAGCTTTCTTT.

The rearrangement uses TRBV3-1 (or the pseudogene TRBV3-2) and TRBJ2-5; 8 positions match TRBD1. V dropped 4 bases and J dropped 4; count of bases not matched to a gene: 8. This CDR3 is built from 15 residues. Germline-derived CDR1 and CDR2 are LGHDT and YNNKEL (reference sequence). In DNA, the CDR3 is TGTGCCAGCAGCCGAGGAGGACAGGGAACAGAGACCCAGTACTTC. The encoded protein is CASSRGGQGTETQYF.

The V call is TRBV11-1, the J call TRBJ1-2; 11 positions agree with TRBD1. The CDR3 loop spans 15 amino acids. J lost 8 bases, V lost 5 bases, and 10 bases had no gene match. Germline V gene data show CDR1 as SGHAT and CDR2 as FQDESV (reference sequence). In nucleotides, the CDR3 is TGTGCCAGCAGCCCGAGGAGGACAGGGGGCGCAGGCTACACCTTC. Protein sequence: CASSPRRTGGAGYTF. Filled out from reference TRBV11-1 and TRBJ1-2, the complete variable domain reads EAEVAQSPRYKITEKSQAVAFWCDPISGHATLYWYRQILGQGPELLVQFQDESVVDDSQLPKDRFSAERLKGVDSTLKIQPAELGDSAMYLCASSPRRTGGAGYTFGSGTRLTVV.

The chain employs TRBV11-2 and TRBJ2-5; D unresolved. The CDR3 runs to 11 residues. Germline-derived CDR1 and CDR2 are SGHAT and FQNNGV. Trimming shortened V by 5 bases and J by 3 bases, and 4 bases separated the two germline ends. The CDR3 spells CASSIEETQYF. The DNA for the CDR3 is TGTGCCAGCAGCATCGAAGAGACCCAGTACTTC.

The chain has TRBV7-9 and TRBJ1-2; D not resolved. The V end lost 4 bases, the J end lost 6 bases, and 15 bases lay between the germline ends. The CDR3 consists of 14 residues. CDR1 and CDR2 from the germline V gene are SEHNR and FQNEAQ (reference sequence). The CDR3 sequence is CASSSSGLGNGYTF. The CDR3 DNA sequence: TGTGCCAGCAGCTCTTCTGGGCTCGGGAATGGCTACACCTTC.

The chain is built from TRBV30 and TRBJ2-4; perhaps TRBD2 as D (6 bases). Germline assignment: CDR1 GTSNPN and CDR2 SVGIG (reference sequence). The CDR3 extends over 16 amino acids. V gave up 2 bases and J gave up 5 bases, with 19 bases separating them. The CDR3 protein is CAWSSGGSGPQNIQYF. The CDR3 DNA follows: TGTGCCTGGAGTAGTGGGGGAAGCGGGCCACAAAACATTCAGTACTTC.

The chain links TRBV19 to TRBJ2-7; TRBD1 matches 8 bases. The CDR3 length is 13 residues. The germline CDR1 and CDR2 sequences are LNHDA and SQIVND (reference sequence). V shed 5 bases, J shed 6 bases, and the junction held 6 bases outside the gene matches. CDR3 in amino acids: CASSPSTGGEQYF. The CDR3 nucleotides are TGTGCCAGTAGTCCCTCTACAGGGGGCGAGCAGTACTTC.